The 24 T cell receptor beta chains in this list originate from one sample, sequenced in a study of PD-L1 blockade in urothelial cancer. Sequencing used immunoSEQ multiplex PCR; TCRdb keeps in-frame clones, though not all of them. Among tens of thousands of clones listed, nearly 90% were seen once. Time point meaning: pretreatment peripheral blood. Sequenced material: PBMCs, taken around atezolizumab (anti-PD-L1) treatment. All receptors derive from a man in his sixties with urothelial cancer.

The chain carries TRBV30 and TRBJ1-4, with D unclear. V lost 1 base and J lost 7, with 10 bases in between. Per germline, CDR1 GTSNPN and CDR2 SVGIG (reference sequence). The CDR3 totals 13 residues. CDR3 coding DNA: TGTGCCTGGAGTGGAGGGCTAGGTGAAAAACTGTTTTTT. It codes for CAWSGGLGEKLFF.

This sequence joins TRBV2 and TRBJ2-3; 13 bases align to TRBD2. The CDR3 has 15 residues. Germline assignment: CDR1 SNHLY and CDR2 FYNNEI. V dropped 4 bases and J dropped 9; count of bases not matched to a gene: 7. The CDR3 sequence is CASSGRTSGSATQYF. In nucleotides, the CDR3 is TGTGCCAGCAGTGGTAGGACTAGCGGGAGCGCCACGCAGTATTTT.

This clone was recorded once. The gene calls are TRBV15 and TRBJ2-1, with TRBD2 matching over 8 bases. Germline CDR1 reads LNHNV; CDR2 reads YYDKDF (reference sequence). The length of the CDR3 is 17 residues. After removal of 0 bases from V and 2 bases from J, the junction contained 6 bases not matched to a gene. The CDR3 loop reads CATSRDPGRGAYNEQFF. CDR3 DNA: TGTGCCACCAGCAGAGATCCTGGGCGGGGGGCCTACAATGAGCAGTTCTTC.

The chain is built from TRBV6-5 and TRBJ2-7, with 9 bases matching TRBD1. V shed 2 bases and J 6 bases; nucleotides not matched to a gene: 8. Germline V gives CDR1 MNHEY, CDR2 SVGAGI. The CDR3 extends over 15 amino acids. CDR3 DNA: TGTGCCAGCAGTTACGGACAGGGGAATGTGGGCGAGCAGTACTTC. Amino acid sequence: CASSYGQGNVGEQYF.

This chain joins TRBV7-9 and TRBJ1-2; D is undetermined. The CDR3 spans 14 residues. V lost 1 base and J 2 bases, leaving 8 bases between the germline ends. The germline V gene has CDR1 SEHNR and CDR2 FQNEAQ (reference sequence). The CDR3 here is CASSLDSLNYGYTF. The CDR3 coding sequence is TGTGCCAGCAGCTTAGACAGCTTAAACTATGGCTACACCTTC.

The chain recombines TRBV18 with TRBJ2-7, with D possibly being TRBD1 (6 bases). The V end lost 0 bases, the J end lost 5 bases, and 17 bases lay between the germline ends. This CDR3 is 16 amino acids long. In germline, CDR1 is KGHSH, CDR2 LQKENI. The CDR3 nucleotides are TGTGCCAGCTCACCACCGAGGGCAGGGGATATTGACGAGCAGTACTTC. Translating it yields CASSPPRAGDIDEQYF.

The chain employs TRBV9 and TRBJ2-7; D perhaps matches TRBD1 (5 bases). CDR3 size: 15 residues. Germline CDR1 is SGDLS and CDR2 is YYNGEE. Between the trimmed V and J ends, which lost 0 bases and 1 base, there was a span of 11 bases. CDR3 region: CASSVATGESYEQYF. CDR3 nucleotide sequence: TGTGCCAGCAGCGTAGCTACAGGAGAGTCCTACGAGCAGTACTTC. The variable domain in full, with the rest retrieved from reference TRBV9 and TRBJ2-7, is DSGVTQTPKHLITATGQRVTLRCSPRSGDLSVYWYQQSLDQGLQFLIQYYNGEERAKGNILERFSAQQFPDLHSELNLSSLELGDSALYFCASSVATGESYEQYFGPGTRLTVT.

CDR3: CASSLAPGSGQPQHF. CDR3 bases: TGTGCCAGCAGCTTAGCGCCCGGTAGCGGTCAGCCCCAGCATTTT. The chain has TRBV7-2 and TRBJ1-5; the D is unclear. Germline CDR1 SGHTA, CDR2 FQGNSA. Trimming took off 0 bases at V and 6 bases at J, with 12 bases between the two ends. CDR3 size: 15 residues.

This chain uses TRBV6-6 with TRBJ2-3, with TRBD2 matching over 8 bases. The CDR3 is 14 amino acids. Germline values: CDR1 MNHNY, CDR2 SVGAGI (reference sequence). With V trimmed by 11 bases and J by 1 base, 8 bases remained unmatched. The CDR3: CAPPGGRGTDTQYF. CDR3 DNA sequence: TGTGCCCCCCCGGGGGGGCGGGGCACAGATACGCAGTATTTT.

The gene calls are TRBV30 and TRBJ2-3; the D is unclear. The CDR3 has 12 amino acids. Germline CDR1 reads GTSNPN; CDR2 reads SVGIG (reference sequence). V shed 2 bases and J shed 6 bases, with 9 bases lying between them. This chain's CDR3 is CAWSPDRDTQYF. CDR3 DNA: TGTGCCTGGAGTCCCGATCGGGATACGCAGTATTTT.

The V gene is TRBV5-4, the J gene TRBJ2-5; 9 nucleotides line up with TRBD2. This CDR3 spans 17 amino acids. V shed 4 bases and J 5 bases; nucleotides not matched to a gene: 15. The germline CDR1 and CDR2 sequences are SGHNT and YYREEE (reference sequence). CDR3 bases: TGTGCCAGCAGCCGGATAGGCGGGGGGGCCGCCGGGGAGACCCAGTACTTC. Translating it yields CASSRIGGGAAGETQYF.

The chain has TRBV5-1 and TRBJ2-1; TRBD2 aligns across 14 bases. V was clipped by 0 bases and J by 3 bases; unmatched bases: 5. Germline CDR1 reads SGHRS; CDR2 reads YFSETQ. The CDR3 covers 18 residues. The CDR3 DNA is TGCGCCAGCAGCTTGGATAGGGGACTAGCGGGGGTCTACAATGAGCAGTTCTTC. Amino acids: CASSLDRGLAGVYNEQFF. Full variable domain (remainder filled in from reference TRBV5-1 and TRBJ2-1): KAGVTQTPRYLIKTRGQQVTLSCSPISGHRSVSWYQQTPGQGLQFLFEYFSETQRNKGNFPGRFSGRQFSNSRSEMNVSTLELGDSALYLCASSLDRGLAGVYNEQFFGPGTRLTVL.

This clone was detected many times. V gene TRBV5-1 combines with J gene TRBJ1-2, with TRBD1 matching 9 bases. The CDR3 runs 13 residues. Germline-derived CDR1 and CDR2 are SGHRS and YFSETQ. J was trimmed by 4 bases and V by 6 bases; bases with no gene match: 4. CDR3 in DNA: TGCGCCAGCAACAGGGGGCGCGGCTATGGCTACACCTTC. This codes for CASNRGRGYGYTF.

This clone was recorded a few times. This chain connects TRBV27 to TRBJ1-4; D is undetermined. CDR3 size: 12 residues. V lost 3 bases and J lost 8, with 7 bases in between. Per germline, CDR1 MNHEY and CDR2 SMNVEV (reference sequence). The CDR3 bases are TGTGCCAGCAGTTTGAGTCGGGAAAAACTGTTTTTT. Translated: CASSLSREKLFF.

This sequence joins TRBV10-2 and TRBJ2-3; no definite D call. Germline V gene sequence: CDR1 WSHSY, CDR2 SAAADI. Trimming shortened V by 2 bases and J by 6 bases, and 9 bases separated the two germline ends. CDR3 length: 13 residues. The CDR3 loop is CASSETDRDTQYF. The CDR3 DNA follows: TGCGCCAGCAGTGAGACAGATCGGGATACGCAGTATTTT.

This clone was found a few times. The J gene is TRBJ2-3, the V gene TRBV28, with D possibly TRBD2 on 10 matching bases. The V and J ends lost 7 bases and 4 bases respectively, with 36 bases between them. Germline CDR1 reads MDHEN; CDR2 reads SYDVKM. This CDR3 has 21 residues. CDR3 amino acids: CASTLSPGQGPSGGGADTQYF. CDR3 sequence (DNA): TGTGCCAGCACTCTGAGCCCGGGACAGGGACCTAGCGGGGGAGGTGCAGATACGCAGTATTTT.

V usage is TRBV14 and J usage is TRBJ1-1, with 7 bases identical to TRBD1. Trimming cost V 4 bases and J 8 bases; bases outside gene matches: 4. The germline V gene has CDR1 SGHDN and CDR2 FVKESK. CDR3 length: 12 amino acids. The CDR3 region is CASSRTGVEAFF. DNA of the CDR3: TGTGCCAGCAGCCGCACAGGGGTCGAAGCTTTCTTT.

The chain carries TRBV5-1 and TRBJ1-4, with TRBD1 identical over 7 bases. Trimming took 4 bases from V and 2 from J; bases not matched to a gene: 5. CDR1 and CDR2 from the germline V gene are SGHRS and YFSETQ. The CDR3 totals 15 residues. CDR3 sequence reads: CASSPTTGTNEKLFF. CDR3 bases: TGCGCCAGCAGCCCTACGACAGGGACTAATGAAAAACTGTTTTTT.

The chain has TRBV5-1 and TRBJ2-5; D perhaps matches TRBD1 (5 bases). Between the trimmed V and J ends, which lost 6 bases and 5 bases, there was a span of 17 bases. The CDR3 has 14 amino acids. The V gene's germline CDR1 is SGHRS and CDR2 YFSETQ. The CDR3 bases are TGCGCCAGCAACGAAGAGATAGGGGTGGAGACCCAGTACTTC. Its translation is CASNEEIGVETQYF.

This clone appeared a few times. This CDR3 is also generated by other DNA sequences in the sample. V is TRBV2 and J is TRBJ2-1; 8 bases fit TRBD2. CDR3 size: 14 residues. The V gene end was trimmed by 8 bases and the J gene end by 2 bases; junction bases not matched to a gene: 5. Germline V gene data show CDR1 as SNHLY and CDR2 as FYNNEI. The CDR3 DNA reads as TGTGCCAGCCGGGAGCGGGGGACCTACAATGAGCAGTTCTTC. It specifies CASRERGTYNEQFF.

This clone was detected only once. In DNA form, the CDR3 reads TGCGCCAGCAGCTTGGCCTCAGCAGATACGCAGTATTTT. It encodes CASSLASADTQYF. The chain links TRBV5-1 to TRBJ2-3; no clear D. The CDR3 consists of 13 residues. The V end was cut by 0 bases, the J end by 4 bases, with 6 bases between. Germline-derived CDR1 and CDR2 are SGHRS and YFSETQ.

The rearrangement joins TRBV27 to TRBJ2-5; no firm D call. The V gene lost 3 bases and the J gene lost 3 bases, with 8 bases spanning the gap. The V gene's germline CDR1 is MNHEY and CDR2 SMNVEV (reference sequence). The CDR3 consists of 13 residues. For the CDR3, the DNA is TGTGCCAGCAGTTTCCGACGGGAAGAGACCCAGTACTTC. It encodes CASSFRREETQYF.

The chain joins TRBV7-2 to TRBJ2-6, with unresolved D. The CDR3 loop spans 16 amino acids. V shed 1 base and J shed 0 bases, with 7 bases lying between them. Germline V lookup: CDR1 SGHTA, CDR2 FQGNSA. This CDR3 reads CASSLGGSSGANVLTF. The CDR3 bases are TGTGCCAGCAGCTTAGGCGGCAGCTCTGGGGCCAACGTCCTGACTTTC.

This chain connects TRBV5-4 to TRBJ2-5; tentatively, D is TRBD1 (6 bases). Germline values: CDR1 SGHNT, CDR2 YYREEE (reference sequence). Trimming stripped 0 bases from V and 5 bases from J, with 11 bases between. The CDR3 runs 14 residues. CDR3: CASSLEPQGETQYF. CDR3 nucleotide sequence: TGTGCCAGCAGCTTGGAACCCCAGGGGGAGACCCAGTACTTC. The whole variable domain, remainder taken from reference TRBV5-4 and TRBJ2-5, is ETGVTQSPTHLIKTRGQQVTLRCSSQSGHNTVSWYQQALGQGPQFIFQYYREEENGRGNFPPRFSGLQFPNYSSELNVNALELDDSALYLCASSLEPQGETQYFGPGTRLLVL.